Following are 8 T cell receptor beta chains from one sample sequenced in a study of blood T cells in healthy people across ages (dated by TCRdb to the mid-2010s). Library method: 5' RACE. For sequencing, an Illumina HiSeq 2500 was employed. A second PCR of roughly 7 to 12 cycles was run with a J-beta primer mix and a sample-barcoded 5' primer. In TCRdb, the public reads were trimmed at Q25 with fastp and aligned with MiXCR, with productive beta chains retained. Identical CDR3 protein sequences are pooled into one entry, listed with their most common genes and DNA. The sample table records roughly 700,000 distinct CDR3 sequences; approximately 49% of these occur just once. About a third of the sample is held by the ten biggest clonotypes. Source material: blood. These receptors originate from an older woman in good health.

This clonotype appeared a few times. The chain joins TRBV5-6 to TRBJ2-5; D not resolved. Trimming cost V 4 bases and J 3 bases, with 10 bases left between them. The CDR3 is made up of 13 amino acids. The germline V gene has CDR1 SGHDT and CDR2 YYEEEE. CDR3 nucleotides: TGTGCCAGCAGCCCCTGGACGGAAGAGACCCAGTACTTC. It translates to CASSPWTEETQYF.

This clonotype was observed many times. The J gene is TRBJ1-2, the V gene TRBV29-1; no definite D call. This CDR3 has 13 residues. The V gene lost 6 bases and the J gene lost 4 bases, with 15 bases spanning the gap. Germline V gene sequence: CDR1 SQVTM, CDR2 ANQGSEA. The chain's CDR3 is CSVGYNDRYGYTF. The CDR3 DNA is TGCAGCGTAGGTTACAACGATCGCTATGGCTACACCTTC.

This clonotype was seen more than once but under ten times. The V and J genes are TRBV6-2 or TRBV6-3 and TRBJ2-1; D is uncertain. The germline gives CDR1 MNHEY, CDR2 SVGEGT. The CDR3 has 12 amino acids. Deletions cut 2 bases from V and 6 bases from J, with 5 bases between. The CDR3: CASSYQLNEQFF. CDR3 nucleotides: TGTGCCAGCAGTTACCAACTCAATGAGCAGTTCTTC.

The V call is TRBV7-2, the J call TRBJ2-7, with 8 positions matching TRBD1. V trimming: 5 bases; J trimming: 3 bases; junction bases outside the gene matches: 9. The CDR3 spans 15 residues. CDR1 SGHTA and CDR2 FQGNSA come from the germline V gene. The CDR3 DNA follows: TGTGCCAGCAGCGATAGTCGGGACAGGTACTACGAGCAGTACTTC. It encodes CASSDSRDRYYEQYF.

The chain couples TRBV4-1 to TRBJ2-2; TRBD1 matches at 11 bases. The CDR3 is 15 amino acids. Per the germline V gene, CDR1 is MGHRA and CDR2 is YSYEKL. The V segment lost 3 bases and the J segment 6 bases; nucleotides outside the gene matches: 3. This CDR3 reads CASSHPGQGAGELFF. CDR3 nucleotide sequence: TGCGCCAGCAGCCACCCGGGACAGGGGGCCGGGGAGCTGTTTTTT.

The chain has TRBV7-9 and TRBJ2-1, with 14 bases aligning to TRBD2. This CDR3 contains 17 residues. The V and J ends lost 2 bases and 6 bases, in that order; junction bases with no gene match: 6. CDR1 is SEHNR and CDR2 is FQNEAQ in the germline V gene (reference sequence). In DNA, the CDR3 is TGTGCCAGCAGCTTAAAGGGGACTAGCGGGAGTGGCAATGAGCAGTTCTTC. Its protein is CASSLKGTSGSGNEQFF.

The rearrangement joins TRBV4-3 to TRBJ2-3; D perhaps matches TRBD2 (5 bases). Germline V lookup: CDR1 LGHNA, CDR2 YSLEER. V was trimmed by 1 base and J by 4 bases, leaving 9 bases between them. CDR3 length: 14 amino acids. The CDR3 region has the DNA TGCGCCAGCAGCCAAGGGAGGAATGCAGATACGCAGTATTTT. Protein product: CASSQGRNADTQYF.

This clonotype was observed a handful of times. The J gene is TRBJ1-2, the V gene TRBV27; TRBD1 aligns across 9 bases. Germline CDR1 MNHEY, CDR2 SMNVEV (reference sequence). The CDR3 runs to 16 residues. The J segment lost 4 bases and the V segment lost 1 base, leaving 7 bases of the junction unmatched. In DNA form, the CDR3 reads TGTGCCAGCAGTTTATTATCGACAGGGGGGCTCTATGGCTACACCTTC. The encoded protein is CASSLLSTGGLYGYTF.